The 2 T cell receptor beta chains below come from one sample, sequenced in a study of glioma-infiltrating T cells after dendritic cell vaccination. Data came from immunoSEQ multiplex PCR; TCRdb stores just in-frame clones and leaves some out. The top ten hold around 10% of the sample, which has 65,000 or so clones, about 89% seen once. Time point meaning: after dendritic cell vaccination, including at tumor progression/relapse. Sequencing was performed on blood, taken after dendritic cell vaccination. The source of these receptors is a human donor with glioblastoma.

This chain uses TRBV2 with TRBJ2-5; possible D gene TRBD2, 6 bases. CDR3 length: 16 amino acids. In germline, CDR1 is SNHLY, CDR2 FYNNEI. V was clipped by 0 bases and J by 1 base, with 12 bases between them. The CDR3 here is CASSEAMGSGQETQYF. DNA for the CDR3: TGTGCCAGCAGTGAAGCAATGGGTAGCGGCCAAGAGACCCAGTACTTC.

The chain employs TRBV5-8 and TRBJ2-2, with 7 bases fitting TRBD1. V shed 4 bases and J 5 bases; nucleotides not matched to a gene: 11. The CDR3 totals 16 residues. CDR1 SGHTS and CDR2 YDEGEE come from the germline V gene. In nucleotides, the CDR3 is TGTGCCAGCAGCCTTCAGGGGGTCCTTCGGACCGGGGAGCTGTTTTTT. Its protein is CASSLQGVLRTGELFF.